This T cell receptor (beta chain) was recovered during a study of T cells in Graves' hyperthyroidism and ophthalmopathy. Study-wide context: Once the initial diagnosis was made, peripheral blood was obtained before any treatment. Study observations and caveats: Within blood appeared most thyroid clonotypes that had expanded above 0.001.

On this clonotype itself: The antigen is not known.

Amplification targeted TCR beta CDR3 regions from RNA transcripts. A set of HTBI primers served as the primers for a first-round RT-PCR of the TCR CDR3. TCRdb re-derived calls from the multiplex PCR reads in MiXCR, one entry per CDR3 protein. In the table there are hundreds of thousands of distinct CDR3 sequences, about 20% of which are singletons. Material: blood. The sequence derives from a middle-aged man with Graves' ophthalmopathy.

Here the CDR3 reads CAISESRGGADGYTF. The DNA for the CDR3 is TGTGCCATCAGTGAGTCAAGAGGAGGGGCGGATGGCTACACCTTC. The genes are TRBV10-3 and TRBJ1-2; D is possibly TRBD1 (5 bases). The CDR3 consists of 15 residues. Trimming removed 0 bases from V and 6 bases from J, with 14 bases in between. Germline V gene data show CDR1 as ENHRY and CDR2 as SYGVKD.